This T cell receptor (beta chain) is drawn from a study of blood T cell repertoires in COVID-19. Overall study context: Acute and convalescent COVID-19 samples came from the United States, Italy and Spain. Sample material is recorded as cDNA or gDNA derived from T cells, B-cell-depleted T cells, or PBMCs.

Authors' methods: Estimation of nucleated cell counts was performed using reference gene primer amplification. Libraries were prepared by immunoSEQ multiplex PCR; TCRdb keeps only in-frame clonotypes and omits some of them. That table furnishes V, J and clone size, whereas the DNA furnished D and trimming. The sample has over 200,000 clones, around 84% seen once. CDR3 length equals 15 residues. With V trimmed by 7 bases and J by 4 bases, 7 bases remained unmatched. The V gene is TRBV23-1, the J gene TRBJ1-5; 10 nucleotides match TRBD1. TRBV23-1 is flagged as an ORF with uncertain function. This receptor was obtained from an elderly man with acute or convalescent COVID-19. The specimen was peripheral blood. CDR3: CASTLDRGGNQPQHF. The CDR3 coding sequence is TGCGCCAGCACCTTGGACAGGGGGGGAAATCAGCCCCAGCATTTT.